What follows describes a single T cell receptor (beta chain). It has no known antigen specificity. No clone much larger than this one lies a single base away; base qualities are absent. Synthetic TCR analog templates were spiked into each PCR to estimate absolute template abundance from read counts. The immunoSEQ assay was used to amplify TCRbeta CDR3 regions from genomic DNA with bias-controlled V and J gene primers. Sequencing of rearranged TCRbeta segments was performed at approximately 20X coverage. Per the source publication's procedure: Clustering was used to correct sequencing errors, and CDR3s were annotated against IMGT so that V, D and J genes could be assigned. Only productive TCRbeta rearrangements were used in downstream analyses, excluding out-of-frame or stop-codon sequences. Clonality was computed as one minus Shannon entropy normalized by the log of the number of unique productive sequences. Clones differing between time points or between blood and tumor were identified using Fisher's exact test with Benjamini-Hochberg correction, with an adjusted p below 0.01 applied as the threshold. The table comes from immuneACCESS by way of TCRdb, which keeps in-frame sequences with V and J called. Part of the clones is missing from these tables; in studies checked, under half for an unresolved V gene and the rest for unknown reasons. V and J calls plus clone size are reproduced from that table; the DNA served to infer D and trimming. The sample includes tens of thousands of clones, with about 90% observed a single time. 14% to 15% of the sample is taken by the ten largest.

From the cysteine up to the phenylalanine, the CDR3 has a length of 15 residues. Only CDR3 DNA is held: 45 bases, read in frame from base 1. V ends up 5 bases short and J 5 bases short, with an unmatched junction base count of 9. CDR1 and CDR2 (SGHTA, FQGTGA) derive from the germline V gene. The source of the sample is a study of PD-L1 blockade in urothelial cancer listed by TCRdb under 2017. For the study in its entirety: All patients started therapy around 2014 and received atezolizumab 1,200 mg intravenously every 3 weeks. About 85% of the roughly 29 patients were identified as males with urothelial cancer of bladder origin, and a prior smoking history was reported by 18 of 29 patients. An ECOG performance status of 0 or 1 was recorded for the patients, and 0 to 3 prior chemotherapy regimens had been received by the patients. Blood samples were analyzed at 3 weeks after treatment start (second dose) and at 6 weeks after treatment start. Blood samples gave median yields of about 150,000 T cells and 80,000 or so unique TCRs, along with a median clonality of 0.080. An exploratory multi-omic analysis was conducted of the somatic, immune and clinical correlates of response to PD-L1 blockade with atezolizumab in urothelial cancer. TCR sequencing covered pretreatment tumor samples and matched, serially collected peripheral blood taken before and after atezolizumab treatment. Durable clinical benefit was defined as progression-free survival longer than 6 months, and TCR features were also tested against progression-free and overall survival. In the same patients, pretreatment tumors underwent whole exome sequencing and RNA sequencing in addition to TCR sequencing. Durable clinical benefit was achieved by nine patients and was not achieved by 20 patients. Twenty-nine patients had pretreatment blood TCR-seq, around 25 had at least one posttreatment blood collection, and around 25 had tumor TCR-seq.

Read against the paper, the sample's time point label means: pretreatment peripheral blood. The cohort comprised 25 to 30 patients with locally advanced or metastatic urothelial carcinoma treated at Memorial Sloan Kettering on a trial protocol. Peripheral blood mononuclear cells were collected pretreatment and during treatment, at between 1 and 8 total time points per patient. The Qiagen DNeasy Blood extraction kit was used to purify genomic DNA from total PBMCs and tumor samples. PBMCs were collected pretreatment and during treatment, and were isolated and stored as previously described. Broader findings and caveats from the paper: Improved progression-free and overall survival was associated with having pretreatment peripheral blood TCR clonality below the median. At 3 weeks after the start of treatment, tumor-associated TCR clones in peripheral blood had expanded more in patients with durable benefit (n ≈ 20, p = 0.022). Because the sample size was small (n ≈ 30) and many of the analyses were exploratory, the results are meant to be hypothesis-generating.

The receptor comes from a man aged 60-69 years with urothelial cancer. The chain is assembled from TRBV7-3 and TRBJ2-5, with 9 central nucleotides matching TRBD1. This sample comprised PBMCs, obtained around atezolizumab (anti-PD-L1) treatment. The sequenced DNA is TGTGCCAGCAGCCGATGGACAGGGGCGTCGGAGACCCAGTACTTC. This gives the protein CASSRWTGASETQYF.